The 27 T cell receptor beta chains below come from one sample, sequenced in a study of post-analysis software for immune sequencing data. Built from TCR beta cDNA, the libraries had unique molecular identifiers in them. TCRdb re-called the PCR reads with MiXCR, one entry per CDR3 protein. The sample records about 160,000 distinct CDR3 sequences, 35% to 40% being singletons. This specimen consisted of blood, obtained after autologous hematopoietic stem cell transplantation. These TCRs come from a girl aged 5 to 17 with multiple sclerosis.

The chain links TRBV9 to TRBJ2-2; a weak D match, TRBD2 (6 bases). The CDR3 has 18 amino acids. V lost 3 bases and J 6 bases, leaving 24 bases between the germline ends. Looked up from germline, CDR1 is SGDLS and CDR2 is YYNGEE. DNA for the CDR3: TGTGCCAGCAGCGCCCGTCCGGTTCGGGGGAGAGTGTCCGGGGAGCTGTTTTTT. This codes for CASSARPVRGRVSGELFF.

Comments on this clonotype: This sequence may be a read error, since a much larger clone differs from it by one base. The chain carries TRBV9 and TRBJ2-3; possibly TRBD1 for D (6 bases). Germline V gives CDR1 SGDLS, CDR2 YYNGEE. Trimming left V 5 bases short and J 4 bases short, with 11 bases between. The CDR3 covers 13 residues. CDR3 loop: CASRTTGSDTQYF. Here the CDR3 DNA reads TGTGCCAGCAGAACCACAGGGTCAGATACGCAGTATTTT.

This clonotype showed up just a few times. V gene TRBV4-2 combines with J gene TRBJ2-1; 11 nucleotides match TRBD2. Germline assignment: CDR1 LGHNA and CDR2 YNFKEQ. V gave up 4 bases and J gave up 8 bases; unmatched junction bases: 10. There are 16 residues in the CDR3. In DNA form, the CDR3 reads TGTGCCAGCAGCCCAACGACTAGCGGGATCGAAGATGAGCAGTTCTTC. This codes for CASSPTTSGIEDEQFF.

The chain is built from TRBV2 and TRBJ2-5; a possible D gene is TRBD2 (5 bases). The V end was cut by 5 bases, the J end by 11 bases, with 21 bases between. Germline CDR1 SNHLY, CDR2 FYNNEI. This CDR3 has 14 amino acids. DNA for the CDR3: TGTGCCAGCAGTCCCCCCGGCGAGGGCAATGAGCAGTACTTC. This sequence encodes CASSPPGEGNEQYF.

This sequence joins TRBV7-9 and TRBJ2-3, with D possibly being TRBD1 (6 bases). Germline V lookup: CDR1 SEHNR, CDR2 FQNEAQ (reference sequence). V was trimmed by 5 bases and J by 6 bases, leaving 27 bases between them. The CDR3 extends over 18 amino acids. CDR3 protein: CASSPRDETGTISDTQYF. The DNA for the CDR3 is TGTGCCAGCAGCCCAAGAGACGAAACCGGGACAATATCGGATACGCAGTATTTT.

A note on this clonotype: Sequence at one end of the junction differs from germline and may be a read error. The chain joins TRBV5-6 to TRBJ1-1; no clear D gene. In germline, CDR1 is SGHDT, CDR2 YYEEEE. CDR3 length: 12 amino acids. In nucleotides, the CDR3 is TGTGCCAGCAACTTGGCCGGGACTGAAGCTTTCTTT. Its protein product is CASNLAGTEAFF.

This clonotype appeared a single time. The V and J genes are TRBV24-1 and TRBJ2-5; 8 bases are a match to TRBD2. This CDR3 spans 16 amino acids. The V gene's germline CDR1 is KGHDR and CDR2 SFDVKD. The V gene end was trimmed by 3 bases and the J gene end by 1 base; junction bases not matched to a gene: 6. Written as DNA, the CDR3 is TGTGCCACCAGTGATCCGGGACTAGTGGGCCAAGAGACCCAGTACTTC. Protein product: CATSDPGLVGQETQYF.

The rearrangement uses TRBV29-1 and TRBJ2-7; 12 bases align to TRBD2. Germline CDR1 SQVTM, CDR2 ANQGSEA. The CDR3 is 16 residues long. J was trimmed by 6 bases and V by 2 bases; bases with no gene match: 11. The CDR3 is CSVEKGRLAGEVEQYF. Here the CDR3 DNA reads TGCAGCGTTGAAAAGGGTAGACTAGCGGGAGAGGTCGAGCAGTACTTC.

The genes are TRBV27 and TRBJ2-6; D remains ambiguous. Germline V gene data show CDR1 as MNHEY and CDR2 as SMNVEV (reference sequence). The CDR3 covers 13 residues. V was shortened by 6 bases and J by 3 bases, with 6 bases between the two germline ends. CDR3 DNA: TGTGCCAGCAGCCCGGGTGGGGCCAACGTCCTGACTTTC. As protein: CASSPGGANVLTF.

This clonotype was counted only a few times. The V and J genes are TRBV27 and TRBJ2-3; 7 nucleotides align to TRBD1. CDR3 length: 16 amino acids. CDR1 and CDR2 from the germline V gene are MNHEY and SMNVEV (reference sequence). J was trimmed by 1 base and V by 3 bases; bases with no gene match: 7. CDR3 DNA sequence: TGTGCCAGCAGTTTCCTGACAGGGACACGCACAGATACGCAGTATTTT. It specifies CASSFLTGTRTDTQYF.

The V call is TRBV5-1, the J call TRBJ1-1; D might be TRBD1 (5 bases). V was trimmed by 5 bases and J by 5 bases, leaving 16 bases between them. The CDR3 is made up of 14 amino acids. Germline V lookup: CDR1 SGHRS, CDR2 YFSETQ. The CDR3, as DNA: TGCGCCAGCAGTTCCACCCAGGGTCGTACTGAAGCTTTCTTT. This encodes CASSSTQGRTEAFF.

CDR3 loop: CAWSTWGDTEAFF. The CDR3 nucleotides are TGTGCCTGGAGTACGTGGGGGGACACTGAAGCTTTCTTT. The chain carries TRBV30 and TRBJ1-1; D is perhaps TRBD1 (5 bases). The CDR3 contains 13 residues. V lost 2 bases to trimming and J lost 3 bases, with 10 bases between them. Germline V gene sequence: CDR1 GTSNPN, CDR2 SVGIG (reference sequence).

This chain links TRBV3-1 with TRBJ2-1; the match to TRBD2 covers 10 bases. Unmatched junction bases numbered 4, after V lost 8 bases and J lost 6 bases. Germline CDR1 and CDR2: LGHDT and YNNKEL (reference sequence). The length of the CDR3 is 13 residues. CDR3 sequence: CASGRTSGNEQFF. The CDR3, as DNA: TGTGCCAGCGGACGGACTAGCGGCAATGAGCAGTTCTTC.

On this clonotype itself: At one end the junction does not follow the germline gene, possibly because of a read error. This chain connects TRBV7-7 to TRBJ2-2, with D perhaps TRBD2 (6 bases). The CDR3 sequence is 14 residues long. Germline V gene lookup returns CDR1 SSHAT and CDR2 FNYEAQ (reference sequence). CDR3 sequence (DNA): TGTGCTAGCAGCTTAGGACTATACACCGGGGAGCTGTTTTTT. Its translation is CASSLGLYTGELFF.

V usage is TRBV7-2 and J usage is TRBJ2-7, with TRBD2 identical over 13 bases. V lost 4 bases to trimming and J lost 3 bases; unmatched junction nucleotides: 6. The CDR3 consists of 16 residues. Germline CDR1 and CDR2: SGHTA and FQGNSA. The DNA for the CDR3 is TGTGCCAGCAGCTCCCAGACTAGCGGGGGGATCTACGAGCAGTACTTC. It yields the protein CASSSQTSGGIYEQYF. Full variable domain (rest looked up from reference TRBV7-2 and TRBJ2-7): GAGVSQSPSNKVTEKGKDVELRCDPISGHTALYWYRQSLGQGLEFLIYFQGNSAPDKSGLPSDRFSAERTGGSVSTLTIQRTQQEDSAVYLCASSSQTSGGIYEQYFGPGTRLTVT.

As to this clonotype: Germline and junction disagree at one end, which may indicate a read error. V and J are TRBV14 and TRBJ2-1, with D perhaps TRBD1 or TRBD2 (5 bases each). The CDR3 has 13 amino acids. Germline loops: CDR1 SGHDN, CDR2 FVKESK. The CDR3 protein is CASSGRRYSEQFF. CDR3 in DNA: TGTGCCAGCTCGGGACGGAGATACAGTGAGCAGTTCTTC.

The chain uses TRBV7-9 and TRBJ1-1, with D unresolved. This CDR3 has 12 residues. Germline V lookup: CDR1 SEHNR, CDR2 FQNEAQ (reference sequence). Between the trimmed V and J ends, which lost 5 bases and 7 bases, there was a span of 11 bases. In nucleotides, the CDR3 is TGTGCCAGCAGCCCGGGCCGGAATGAAGCTTTCTTT. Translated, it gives CASSPGRNEAFF.

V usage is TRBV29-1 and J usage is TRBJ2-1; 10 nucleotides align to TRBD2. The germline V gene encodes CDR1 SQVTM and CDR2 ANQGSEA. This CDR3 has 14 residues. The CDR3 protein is CGIMGLAGVGEQFF. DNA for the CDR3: TGCGGCATAATGGGGCTAGCGGGAGTTGGTGAGCAGTTCTTC.

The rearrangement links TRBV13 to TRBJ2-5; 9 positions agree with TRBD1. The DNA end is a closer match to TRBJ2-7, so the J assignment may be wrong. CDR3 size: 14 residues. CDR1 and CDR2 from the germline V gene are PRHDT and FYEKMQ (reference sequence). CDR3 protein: CASSWGQGSFEQYF. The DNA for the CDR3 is TGTGCCAGCAGCTGGGGACAGGGCAGCTTCGAGCAGTACTTC.

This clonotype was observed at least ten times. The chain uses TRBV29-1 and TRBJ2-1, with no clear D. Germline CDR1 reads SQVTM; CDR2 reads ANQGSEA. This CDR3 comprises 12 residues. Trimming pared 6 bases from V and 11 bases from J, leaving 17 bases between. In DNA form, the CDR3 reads TGCAGCGTGCCCTCGACGGAGCTGAAGCAGTTCTTC. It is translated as CSVPSTELKQFF.

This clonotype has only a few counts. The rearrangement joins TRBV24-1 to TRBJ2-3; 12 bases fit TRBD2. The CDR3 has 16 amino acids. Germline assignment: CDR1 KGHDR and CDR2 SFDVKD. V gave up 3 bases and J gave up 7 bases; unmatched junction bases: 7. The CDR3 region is CATSDPTSGSMNTQYF. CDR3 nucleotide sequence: TGTGCCACCAGTGATCCGACTAGCGGGAGCATGAATACGCAGTATTTT.

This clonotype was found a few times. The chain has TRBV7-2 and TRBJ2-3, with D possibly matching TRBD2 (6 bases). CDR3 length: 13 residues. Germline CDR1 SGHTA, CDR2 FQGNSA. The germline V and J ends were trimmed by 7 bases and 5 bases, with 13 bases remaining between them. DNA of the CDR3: TGTGCCAGCACCCGACGGCGGGGAGATACGCAGTATTTT. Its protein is CASTRRRGDTQYF.

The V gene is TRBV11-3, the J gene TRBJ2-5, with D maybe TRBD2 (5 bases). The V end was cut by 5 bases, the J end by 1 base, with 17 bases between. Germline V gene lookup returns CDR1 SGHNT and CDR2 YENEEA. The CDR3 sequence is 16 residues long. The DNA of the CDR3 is TGTGCCAGCAGCCTACTAGGCGGCAGCTCCCAAGAGACCCAGTACTTC. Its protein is CASSLLGGSSQETQYF.

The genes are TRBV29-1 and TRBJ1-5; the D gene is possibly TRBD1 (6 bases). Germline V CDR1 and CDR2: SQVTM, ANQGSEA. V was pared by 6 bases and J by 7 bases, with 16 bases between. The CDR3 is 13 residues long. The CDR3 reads CSVARGAGQPQHF. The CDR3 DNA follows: TGCAGCGTCGCGCGGGGGGCTGGACAGCCCCAGCATTTT.

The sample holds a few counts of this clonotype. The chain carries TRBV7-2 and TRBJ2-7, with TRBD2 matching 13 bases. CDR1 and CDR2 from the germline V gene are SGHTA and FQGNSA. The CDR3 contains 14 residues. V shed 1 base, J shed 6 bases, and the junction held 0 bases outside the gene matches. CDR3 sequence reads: CASSLGTSGSEQYF. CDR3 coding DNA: TGTGCCAGCAGCTTAGGGACTAGCGGGAGCGAGCAGTACTTC.

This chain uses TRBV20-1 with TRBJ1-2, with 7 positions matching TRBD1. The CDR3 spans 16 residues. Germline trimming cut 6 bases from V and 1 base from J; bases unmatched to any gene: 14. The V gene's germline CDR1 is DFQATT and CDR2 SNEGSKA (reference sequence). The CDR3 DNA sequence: TGCAGTGCGTCAATTCCGGGACAGCCATTTAACTATGGCTACACCTTC. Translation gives CSASIPGQPFNYGYTF.

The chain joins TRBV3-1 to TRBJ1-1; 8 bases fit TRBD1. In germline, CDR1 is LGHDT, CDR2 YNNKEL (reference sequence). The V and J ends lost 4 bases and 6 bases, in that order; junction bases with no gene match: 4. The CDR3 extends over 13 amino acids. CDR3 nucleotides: TGTGCCAGCAGCCCCCGACAGGGGCCTGAAGCTTTCTTT. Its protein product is CASSPRQGPEAFF.